Listed here are 6 T cell receptor beta chains from one sample, sequenced in a study of control samples from healthy donors and cancer patients. TCRdb keeps only in-frame clones here, not all; method: immunoSEQ multiplex PCR. The sample records some 140,000 clones, around 85% being singletons. Source material: blood. These receptor sequences come from a woman in her 30s in good health.

The chain is built from TRBV15 and TRBJ2-5; D remains unclear. With 0 bases removed from V and 5 bases from J, the gap between germline ends came to 19 bases. Germline V gives CDR1 LNHNV, CDR2 YYDKDF (reference sequence). The CDR3 loop spans 17 amino acids. The CDR3 DNA reads TGTGCCACCAGCAGAGAAAGATTACAGTACCACGGTGAGACCCAGTACTTC. Translation: CATSRERLQYHGETQYF.

The chain links TRBV28 to TRBJ1-3; D might be TRBD1 (6 bases). Trimming removed 0 bases from V and 3 bases from J, with 6 bases in between. This CDR3 comprises 14 residues. Germline assignment: CDR1 MDHEN and CDR2 SYDVKM. Here the CDR3 reads CASSLWDSGNTIYF. The CDR3 nucleotides are TGTGCCAGCAGTTTATGGGACAGTGGAAACACCATATATTTT. Complete variable domain (other parts from reference TRBV28 and TRBJ1-3): DVKVTQSSRYLVKRTGEKVFLECVQDMDHENMFWYRQDPGLGLRLIYFSYDVKMKEKGDIPEGYSVSREKKERFSLILESASTNQTSMYLCASSLWDSGNTIYFGEGSWLTVV.

The chain recombines TRBV7-9 with TRBJ2-7, with 10 positions matching TRBD2. V trimming: 1 base; J trimming: 3 bases; junction bases outside the gene matches: 12. CDR3 size: 18 residues. CDR1 and CDR2 (germline): SEHNR, FQNEAQ (reference sequence). Here the CDR3 DNA reads TGTGCCAGCAGCTTAGATGGGCTAGCGGGAGTTTTGAACTACGAGCAGTACTTC. It encodes CASSLDGLAGVLNYEQYF. Full variable domain (outside the CDR3, taken from reference TRBV7-9 and TRBJ2-7): DTGVSQNPRHKITKRGQNVTFRCDPISEHNRLYWYRQTLGQGPEFLTYFQNEAQLEKSRLLSDRFSAERPKGSFSTLEIQRTEQGDSAMYLCASSLDGLAGVLNYEQYFGPGTRLTVT.

This clone has only a few counts. The CDR3 spells CASSFVKAALDSLNYGYTF. CDR3 in DNA: TGCGCCAGCAGCTTTGTGAAGGCGGCACTGGACAGTTTAAACTATGGCTACACCTTC. V and J are TRBV5-1 and TRBJ1-2, with D possibly being TRBD1 (6 bases). The CDR3 length is 19 residues. The V gene lost 2 bases and the J gene lost 2 bases, with 25 bases spanning the gap. CDR1 and CDR2 (germline): SGHRS, YFSETQ.

The chain couples TRBV7-6 to TRBJ2-1, with 14 bases fitting TRBD2. Germline values: CDR1 SGHVS, CDR2 FNYEAQ. V lost 4 bases to trimming and J lost 2 bases; unmatched junction nucleotides: 4. This CDR3 contains 17 residues. In DNA, the CDR3 is TGTGCCAGCAGCTCGGGACTAGCGGGAGCCCCCTACAATGAGCAGTTCTTC. Protein product: CASSSGLAGAPYNEQFF.

V gene TRBV29-1 combines with J gene TRBJ1-2; 8 nucleotides match TRBD1. Germline lookup yields CDR1 SQVTM and CDR2 ANQGSEA. The V and J ends lost 4 bases and 3 bases, in that order; junction bases with no gene match: 4. This CDR3 has 13 residues. The CDR3 region has the DNA TGCAGCGTTGGGACAGGGCCGGACTATGGCTACACCTTC. The encoded protein is CSVGTGPDYGYTF.